The clone carrying this TCR beta chain occurred once. The antigen is undetermined. The table came from immunoSEQ multiplex PCR; TCRdb's copy has only in-frame clones and leaves some out. Here the sample spans 2 million to 2.5 million clones, 85% to 95% being singletons. The data were obtained in a study of shared clonotypes between healthy human individuals. Study-wide background: Donors consisted of two women and a few men between 18 and 49. A donor's plate count was three for CD4 naive and three for CD4 memory; CD8 naive had two and CD8 memory one. Study outcomes and limitations: As a rule, naive subsets had a larger estimated richness than memory subsets.

Looked up from germline, CDR1 is MGHDK and CDR2 is SYGVNS. The V end lost 1 base, the J end lost 9 bases, and 16 bases lay between the germline ends. This CDR3 spans 14 amino acids. This clonotype was sampled from a man between 18 and 29 years old in good health. Some clones in this sample may be carry-over from other donors' samples. The chain combines TRBV25-1 with TRBJ2-7; D gene ambiguous. The sample consisted of naive CD4+ T cells from PBMCs. Subset described: CD45RA+ positively selected. For the CDR3, the DNA is TGTGCCAGCAGTGAATTTTACCACGGGCAAGTGCAGTACTTC. Translation gives CASSEFYHGQVQYF.